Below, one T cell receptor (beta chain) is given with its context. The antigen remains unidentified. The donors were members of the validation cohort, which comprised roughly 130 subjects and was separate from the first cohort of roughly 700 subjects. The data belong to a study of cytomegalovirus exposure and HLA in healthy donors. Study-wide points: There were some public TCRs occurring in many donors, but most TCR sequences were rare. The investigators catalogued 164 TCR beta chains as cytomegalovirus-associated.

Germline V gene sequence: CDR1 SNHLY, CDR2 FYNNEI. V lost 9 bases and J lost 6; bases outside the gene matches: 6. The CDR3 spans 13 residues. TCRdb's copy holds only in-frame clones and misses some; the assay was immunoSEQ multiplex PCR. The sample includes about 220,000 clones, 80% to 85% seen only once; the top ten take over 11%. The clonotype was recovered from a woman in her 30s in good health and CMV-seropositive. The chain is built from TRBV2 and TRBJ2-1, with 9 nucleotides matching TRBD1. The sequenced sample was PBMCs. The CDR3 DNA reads TGTGCCAGTTACGGGACAGGGCGCAATGAGCAGTTCTTC. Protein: CASYGTGRNEQFF.